Included here is one TCR beta chain sequence, with context. CDR3 size: 14 residues. Trimming removed 3 bases at V and 5 bases at J, with 11 bases between. Germline V gives CDR1 LNHDA, CDR2 SQIVND (reference sequence). These data belong to a study of blood T cell repertoires in COVID-19. Study in general: Sites in the United States, Italy and Spain provided acute and convalescent COVID-19 samples. Sources were T cells, B-cell-depleted T cells, or PBMCs; the material itself was cDNA or gDNA.

This study enrolled people aged roughly 18 to 90 from about two dozen US geographic areas. Participant-reported clinical history was the basis for cohort assignment. Clones were read by immunoSEQ multiplex PCR, and TCRdb kept only the in-frame ones, dropping some. The sample includes fewer than 350,000 clones, approximately 90% of them seen just once. The sequence came from a middle-aged woman with acute COVID-19. The sequenced sample consisted of PBMCs or T cells enriched from blood (not recorded which). This chain links TRBV19 with TRBJ1-5, with a tentative D call TRBD1 (5 bases). The CDR3 coding sequence is TGTGCCAGTAGTATCACGGGAGGGGATCAGCCCCAGCATTTT. Amino acid sequence: CASSITGGDQPQHF.